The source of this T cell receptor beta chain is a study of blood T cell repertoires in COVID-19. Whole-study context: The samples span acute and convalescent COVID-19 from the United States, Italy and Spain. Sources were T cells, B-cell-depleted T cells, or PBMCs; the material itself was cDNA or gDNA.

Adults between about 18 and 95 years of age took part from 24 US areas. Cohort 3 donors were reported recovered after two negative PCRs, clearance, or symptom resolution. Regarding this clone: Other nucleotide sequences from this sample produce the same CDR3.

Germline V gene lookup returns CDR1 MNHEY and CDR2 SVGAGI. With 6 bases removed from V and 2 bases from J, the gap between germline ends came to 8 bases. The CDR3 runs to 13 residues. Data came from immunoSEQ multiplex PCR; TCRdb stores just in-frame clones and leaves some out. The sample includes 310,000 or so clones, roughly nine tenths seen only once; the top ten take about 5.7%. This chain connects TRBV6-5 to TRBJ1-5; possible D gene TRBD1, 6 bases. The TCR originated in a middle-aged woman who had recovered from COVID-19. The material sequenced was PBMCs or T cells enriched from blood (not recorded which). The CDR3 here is CASRRQGNQPQHF. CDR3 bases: TGTGCCAGCAGGCGACAGGGCAATCAGCCCCAGCATTTT.